This is a list of T cell receptor beta chains from one sample in a study of TIL therapy for anti-PD-1-resistant metastatic lung cancer. TCRdb's copy holds only in-frame clones and misses some; the assay was immunoSEQ multiplex PCR. This table holds 35,000 or so clones, less than 75% found once. Specimen: blood, collected at baseline. Receptors were obtained from a person aged 25-80 years with non-small cell lung cancer. Both conserved end residues are part of each CDR3.

j_call	v_call	cdr3_aa
TRBJ1-2	TRBV29-1	CSVGTVDDTF
TRBJ1-3	TRBV29-1	CSVDGSGNTIYF
TRBJ2-5	TRBV7-3	CASGLGDGGQETQYF
TRBJ2-2	TRBV30	CAWSVSRWGGELFF
TRBJ1-5	TRBV1	CTSNRGGTPNSGYSNQPQHF
TRBJ1-6	TRBV7-9	CASSRDNSPLHF
TRBJ2-3	TRBV19	CASSISGASTDTQYF
TRBJ1-6	TRBV29-1	CSAEGVSPLHF
TRBJ2-5	TRBV7-7	CATVRERAETQYF
TRBJ1-4	TRBV7-2	CASSSKTGLSEKLFF
TRBJ2-7	TRBV4-1	CASSQVEGTYEQYF
TRBJ1-1	TRBV28	CASSFYSSYTEAFF
TRBJ1-1	TRBV5-6	CASSPNPSFNTEAFF
TRBJ2-7	TRBV7-2	CASSWGTGRDEQYF
TRBJ2-7	TRBV2	CASSGDRETYEQYF
TRBJ2-1	TRBV6-4	CASSAGYYNEQFF